Shown below are 24 T cell receptor beta chains from a single sample sequenced in a study of blood T cell repertoires in COVID-19 (dated by TCRdb to 2020 to 2021). Library generation was performed with the immunoSEQ multiplex PCR assay. The source is immuneACCESS, and TCRdb retained only in-frame sequences with V and J called. Part of the clones is not carried over; for the studies checked, unresolved V genes explain less than half of this, and the remainder is unexplained. The table for this sample lists over 200,000 clones; 87% of them were counted only once. About a tenth of the sample rests with the top ten. The sequenced material came from PBMCs or T cells enriched from blood (not recorded which). Receptors were obtained from a man aged 25 to 45 who had recovered from COVID-19.

This chain links TRBV7-2 with TRBJ1-1, with 8 positions matching TRBD1. CDR1 is SGHTA and CDR2 is FQGNSA in the germline V gene. The CDR3 spans 14 residues. Trimming removed 4 bases from V and 1 base from J; junction bases left unmatched: 2. CDR3 bases: TGTGCCAGCAGCTCAGGGACAGGGAACACTGAAGCTTTCTTT. It codes for CASSSGTGNTEAFF.

The rearrangement joins TRBV7-2 to TRBJ1-5; TRBD1 agrees at 7 bases. Germline CDR1 SGHTA, CDR2 FQGNSA. V trimming: 5 bases; J trimming: 7 bases; junction bases outside the gene matches: 5. The CDR3 covers 13 residues. The CDR3 DNA reads TGTGCCAGCAGCAACGACAGGGACCAGCCCCAGCATTTT. Translated, it gives CASSNDRDQPQHF. The full variable domain, completed using reference TRBV7-2 and TRBJ1-5, is GAGVSQSPSNKVTEKGKDVELRCDPISGHTALYWYRQSLGQGLEFLIYFQGNSAPDKSGLPSDRFSAERTGGSVSTLTIQRTQQEDSAVYLCASSNDRDQPQHFGDGTRLSIL.

This clone was seen a single time. V is TRBV10-3 and J is TRBJ1-4; D remains ambiguous. The V gene's germline CDR1 is ENHRY and CDR2 SYGVKD. The CDR3 is 14 residues long. V dropped 3 bases and J dropped 8 bases, with 13 bases sitting between them. CDR3 nucleotides: TGTGCCATCAGTGACCTGGGCCAGAGAGAAAAACTGTTTTTT. This sequence encodes CAISDLGQREKLFF.

CDR3: CASSGTANYGYTF. As DNA, the CDR3 is TGTGCCAGCAGTGGGACAGCTAACTATGGCTACACCTTC. The rearrangement links TRBV25-1 to TRBJ1-2, with D maybe TRBD1 (6 bases). Germline V gives CDR1 MGHDK, CDR2 SYGVNS. V was clipped by 4 bases and J by 0 bases, with 6 bases between them. CDR3 length equals 13 residues.

J is TRBJ1-1 and V is TRBV5-1; D ambiguous. V was shortened by 4 bases and J by 2 bases, with 12 bases between the two germline ends. The CDR3 spans 14 residues. From germline, CDR1 is SGHRS and CDR2 YFSETQ. This chain's CDR3 is CASSVGSLNTEAFF. Written as DNA, the CDR3 is TGCGCCAGCAGCGTAGGGAGTTTAAACACTGAAGCTTTCTTT.

The chain recombines TRBV7-2 with TRBJ1-1; D might be TRBD1 (5 bases). Trimming removed 3 bases from V and 3 bases from J, with 8 bases in between. Germline V gene data show CDR1 as SGHTA and CDR2 as FQGNSA. This CDR3 is built from 13 residues. CDR3 sequence reads: CASSFSRDTEAFF. The CDR3 nucleotides are TGTGCCAGCAGCTTTTCCAGGGACACTGAAGCTTTCTTT.

The chain has TRBV5-5 and TRBJ1-6, with a weak D call TRBD1 (6 bases). Trimming shortened V by 4 bases and J by 6 bases, and 11 bases separated the two germline ends. CDR3 length: 14 residues. The germline V gene has CDR1 SGHKS and CDR2 YYEKEE (reference sequence). The CDR3 loop is CASSGRGPNSPLHF. DNA for the CDR3: TGTGCCAGCAGCGGCAGGGGTCCTAATTCACCCCTCCACTTT.

The chain recombines TRBV7-9 with TRBJ2-7; 9 bases map to TRBD2. Germline values: CDR1 SEHNR, CDR2 FQNEAQ (reference sequence). V gave up 5 bases and J gave up 4 bases; unmatched junction bases: 12. CDR3 size: 16 residues. This CDR3 reads CASSPLGVAGDYEQYF. The CDR3 coding sequence is TGTGCCAGCAGCCCACTGGGGGTAGCGGGGGATTACGAGCAGTACTTC.

The rearrangement uses TRBV14 and TRBJ2-3; D may be TRBD2 (6 bases). The V and J ends lost 4 bases and 4 bases respectively, with 15 bases between them. CDR1 is SGHDN, CDR2 FVKESK, per germline. This CDR3 comprises 15 residues. CDR3: CASSRRGNFADTQYF. Written as DNA, the CDR3 is TGTGCCAGCAGCCGTCGGGGGAATTTCGCAGATACGCAGTATTTT. Using reference TRBV14 and TRBJ2-3 for the parts outside the CDR3, the full variable domain is EAGVTQFPSHSVIEKGQTVTLRCDPISGHDNLYWYRRVMGKEIKFLLHFVKESKQDESGMPNNRFLAERTGGTYSTLKVQPAELEDSGVYFCASSRRGNFADTQYFGPGTRLTVL.

This clone was picked up one time. The chain combines TRBV30 with TRBJ1-5; tentatively, D is TRBD1 (5 bases). The V gene lost 0 bases and the J gene lost 3 bases, with 9 bases spanning the gap. CDR1 and CDR2 from the germline V gene are GTSNPN and SVGIG (reference sequence). The CDR3 runs to 14 residues. The DNA for the CDR3 is TGTGCCTGGAGTGTAGACAGATTCAATCAGCCCCAGCATTTT. This sequence encodes CAWSVDRFNQPQHF. Full variable domain (missing parts from reference TRBV30 and TRBJ1-5): SQTIHQWPATLVQPVGSPLSLECTVEGTSNPNLYWYRQAAGRGLQLLFYSVGIGQISSEVPQNLSASRPQDRQFILSSKKLLLSDSGFYLCAWSVDRFNQPQHFGDGTRLSIL.

The J gene is TRBJ2-5, the V gene TRBV14; maybe TRBD2 (6 bases). V was clipped by 3 bases and J by 6 bases, with 32 bases between them. The CDR3 covers 20 residues. Germline V gene lookup returns CDR1 SGHDN and CDR2 FVKESK. The chain's CDR3 is CASSQYMPSEVGGPGKTQYF. CDR3 coding DNA: TGTGCCAGCAGCCAGTACATGCCTAGCGAGGTGGGAGGCCCAGGGAAGACCCAGTACTTC.

The rearrangement links TRBV27 to TRBJ1-6, with D possibly TRBD1 on 5 matching bases. CDR3 length equals 17 residues. Trimming stripped 0 bases from V and 3 bases from J, with 12 bases between. The germline V gene has CDR1 MNHEY and CDR2 SMNVEV (reference sequence). The CDR3 loop reads CASSLSIGGDYNSPLHF. For the CDR3, the DNA is TGTGCCAGCAGTTTATCGATCGGGGGAGACTATAATTCACCCCTCCACTTT.

This clone came up once. The chain is built from TRBV2 and TRBJ2-3; D call uncertain. V shed 4 bases and J shed 1 base, with 9 bases lying between them. The length of the CDR3 is 14 residues. Per germline, CDR1 SNHLY and CDR2 FYNNEI. CDR3 protein: CASSGLRGTDTQYF. CDR3 in DNA: TGTGCCAGCAGTGGACTGAGAGGCACAGATACGCAGTATTTT.

This clone has a count of ten or more. The V and J genes are TRBV30 and TRBJ2-2; 14 nucleotides align to TRBD2. Germline lookup yields CDR1 GTSNPN and CDR2 SVGIG (reference sequence). The V gene end was trimmed by 8 bases and the J gene end by 3 bases; junction bases not matched to a gene: 8. The CDR3 has 16 residues. CDR3 DNA: TGTGCCGGGGGGACTAGCGGGAGCCGTTACACCGGGGAGCTGTTTTTT. This gives the protein CAGGTSGSRYTGELFF.

The J gene is TRBJ1-5, the V gene TRBV30; D unresolved. Trimming removed 0 bases from V and 5 bases from J, with 8 bases in between. This CDR3 is built from 13 residues. Germline lookup yields CDR1 GTSNPN and CDR2 SVGIG (reference sequence). DNA of the CDR3: TGTGCCTGGAGTGTACGGAGAGATCAGCCCCAGCATTTT. As protein: CAWSVRRDQPQHF.

The chain has TRBV7-8 and TRBJ2-1; no reliable D call. This CDR3 has 14 residues. Germline lookup yields CDR1 SGHVS and CDR2 FQNEAQ. With 4 bases removed from V and 8 bases from J, the gap between germline ends came to 15 bases. The CDR3 nucleotides are TGTGCCAGCAGCTCACGACTCCGTGGAGATGAGCAGTTCTTC. Protein: CASSSRLRGDEQFF.

The J gene is TRBJ2-1, the V gene TRBV7-2; TRBD2 aligns across 9 bases. There are 16 residues in the CDR3. The V segment lost 4 bases and the J segment 6 bases; nucleotides outside the gene matches: 10. CDR1 is SGHTA and CDR2 is FQGNSA in the germline V gene. CDR3 nucleotide sequence: TGTGCCAGCAGCTCCGGGCGGGGGGGCCTTGTCAATGAGCAGTTCTTC. This translates into CASSSGRGGLVNEQFF.

The chain uses TRBV19 and TRBJ2-3; D might be TRBD1 (5 bases). The germline gives CDR1 LNHDA, CDR2 SQIVND (reference sequence). The V end lost 4 bases, the J end lost 0 bases, and 8 bases lay between the germline ends. The CDR3 loop spans 14 amino acids. CDR3 sequence reads: CASSNQGSTDTQYF. The CDR3 DNA sequence: TGTGCCAGTAGTAATCAGGGTAGCACAGATACGCAGTATTTT.

The chain has TRBV7-2 and TRBJ1-2; D unresolved. V lost 5 bases to trimming and J lost 4 bases, with 17 bases between them. The germline V gene has CDR1 SGHTA and CDR2 FQGNSA. The CDR3 is 15 residues long. CDR3 residues: CASSGAREGGYGYTF. The CDR3 bases are TGTGCCAGCAGCGGCGCCCGGGAAGGCGGCTATGGCTACACCTTC.

The chain is built from TRBV30 and TRBJ2-1, with D perhaps TRBD2 (6 bases). The V and J ends lost 0 bases and 3 bases respectively, with 9 bases between them. This CDR3 has 14 residues. Germline CDR1 reads GTSNPN; CDR2 reads SVGIG (reference sequence). CDR3 nucleotides: TGTGCCTGGAGTGTAACGGGGGTCTACAATGAGCAGTTCTTC. This translates into CAWSVTGVYNEQFF.

J is TRBJ1-1 and V is TRBV18; the D gene is possibly TRBD1 (5 bases). Per germline, CDR1 KGHSH and CDR2 LQKENI. The CDR3 length is 13 residues. V lost 3 bases to trimming and J lost 7 bases, with 12 bases between them. The CDR3 region has the DNA TGTGCCAGCTCACCGCGGGACGGCGATGAAGCTTTCTTT. As protein: CASSPRDGDEAFF.

The J gene is TRBJ2-3, the V gene TRBV7-2; no clear D. The V end was cut by 5 bases, the J end by 1 base, with 13 bases between. This CDR3 spans 15 amino acids. Per germline, CDR1 SGHTA and CDR2 FQGNSA. The CDR3 DNA is TGTGCCAGCAGCACGCGACTGAGCGGCACAGATACGCAGTATTTT. It encodes CASSTRLSGTDTQYF.

This chain joins TRBV5-6 and TRBJ1-3; D ambiguous. V lost 0 bases and J 3 bases, leaving 10 bases between the germline ends. The germline CDR1 and CDR2 sequences are SGHDT and YYEEEE. The CDR3 has 15 amino acids. DNA of the CDR3: TGTGCCAGCAGCTTGGTCGACGGGGTTGGAAACACCATATATTTT. Translation: CASSLVDGVGNTIYF.

V usage is TRBV21-1 and J usage is TRBJ2-7; the DNA was not compared with TRBD2, the D call given in the table. TRBV21-1 is deemed a pseudogene. The CDR3 covers 18 residues. This CDR3 reads CASSKDRNSSRSGDEQYF. CDR3 nucleotides: TGTGCCAGCAGCAAAGATCGTAATAGCAGTCGCTCGGGGGACGAGCAGTACTTC.